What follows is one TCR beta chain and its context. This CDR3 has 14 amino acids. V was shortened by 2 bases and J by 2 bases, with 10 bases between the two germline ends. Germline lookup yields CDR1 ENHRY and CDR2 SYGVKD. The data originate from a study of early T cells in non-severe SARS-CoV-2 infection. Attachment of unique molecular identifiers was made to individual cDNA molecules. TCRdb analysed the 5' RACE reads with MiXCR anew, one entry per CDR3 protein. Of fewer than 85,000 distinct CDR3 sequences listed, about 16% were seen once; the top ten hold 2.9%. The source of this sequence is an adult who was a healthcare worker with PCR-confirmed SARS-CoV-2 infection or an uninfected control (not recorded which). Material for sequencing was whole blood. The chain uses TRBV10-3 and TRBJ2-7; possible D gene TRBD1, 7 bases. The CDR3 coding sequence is TGTGCCATCAGTGAGGACAGGGAGGCCTACGAGCAGTACTTC. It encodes CAISEDREAYEQYF.